This paragraph reports one T cell receptor beta chain. The CDR3 sequence is 16 residues long. The V and J ends lost 2 bases and 4 bases, in that order; junction bases with no gene match: 7. Germline assignment: CDR1 MNHEY and CDR2 SMNVEV (reference sequence). The data derive from a study of blood T cell repertoires in COVID-19. Only in-frame clones appear in the TCRdb table, and some are missing; sequencing was by immunoSEQ multiplex PCR. Of 79,000 or so clones in the sample, around 88% were seen once. The chain is built from TRBV27 and TRBJ1-2, with 10 positions matching TRBD1. Sequencing used peripheral blood. The clonotype originates from a human donor in a cohort sampled during active COVID-19. The CDR3 coding sequence is TGTGCCAGCAGTTTAGCCGGACAGGGGGACTCCTATGGCTACACCTTC. This sequence encodes CASSLAGQGDSYGYTF.